The 32 T cell receptor beta chains given below trace back to one sample, sequenced in a study of T cell repertoires in cytomegalovirus infection. TCRdb re-called the reads through MiXCR, storing one row per CDR3 protein. The repertoire has around 140,000 distinct CDR3 sequences, under 8.5% of them found once; the top ten carry over 15%. The material sequenced was PBMCs. These receptors were collected from a human donor in good health (CMV status not recorded). Some clones in this sample may be carry-over from other donors' samples.

Many counts were recorded for this clonotype. The chain carries TRBV7-2 and TRBJ1-3; D gene ambiguous. Trimming stripped 1 base from V and 4 bases from J, with 5 bases between. CDR3 length: 13 amino acids. Germline V CDR1 and CDR2: SGHTA, FQGNSA. In DNA form, the CDR3 reads TGTGCCAGCAGCTTAGATTTCGGAAACACCATATATTTT. This encodes CASSLDFGNTIYF.

There are many counts of this clonotype. The V gene is TRBV7-2, the J gene TRBJ2-5; D is ambiguous. Germline V gene lookup returns CDR1 SGHTA and CDR2 FQGNSA. Trimming removed 3 bases at V and 4 bases at J, with 12 bases between. CDR3 length: 14 residues. The CDR3 nucleotides are TGTGCCAGCAGCTTCCAGAGTGTTCGAGAGACCCAGTACTTC. The encoded protein is CASSFQSVRETQYF.

In its sample, this clonotype was seen many times. The V call is TRBV7-2, the J call TRBJ1-6; the D gene is possibly TRBD1 (5 bases). Trimming took off 1 base at V and 12 bases at J, with 13 bases between the two ends. The germline V gene has CDR1 SGHTA and CDR2 FQGNSA. This CDR3 spans 14 amino acids. The CDR3 DNA reads TGTGCCAGCAGCTTAGACCCGGGACGGGTACCCCTCCACTTT. Its translation is CASSLDPGRVPLHF.

This clonotype came up many times. CDR3 loop: CASSLQGPGELFF. The CDR3 DNA follows: TGTGCCAGCAGCCTACAGGGGCCCGGGGAGCTGTTTTTT. The V and J genes are TRBV6-2 or TRBV6-3 and TRBJ2-2; TRBD1 aligns across 7 bases. The V gene's germline CDR1 is MNHEY and CDR2 SVGEGT. V dropped 6 bases and J dropped 6; count of bases not matched to a gene: 4. The CDR3 covers 13 residues.

This clonotype came up many times. The chain couples TRBV7-2 to TRBJ2-2; D not resolved. There are 13 residues in the CDR3. CDR1 SGHTA and CDR2 FQGNSA come from the germline V gene. Trimming removed 5 bases from V and 5 bases from J, with 9 bases in between. CDR3 sequence (DNA): TGTGCCAGCAGCCCGACCCGTACCGGGGAGCTGTTTTTT. Its translation is CASSPTRTGELFF. The complete variable domain, with remaining parts taken from reference TRBV7-2 and TRBJ2-2, reads GAGVSQSPSNKVTEKGKDVELRCDPISGHTALYWYRQSLGQGLEFLIYFQGNSAPDKSGLPSDRFSAERTGGSVSTLTIQRTQQEDSAVYLCASSPTRTGELFFGEGSRLTVL.

This clonotype has at least ten counts. The gene calls are TRBV20-1 and TRBJ1-5; D may be TRBD1 (6 bases). This CDR3 region has 16 residues. Per the germline V gene, CDR1 is DFQATT and CDR2 is SNEGSKA (reference sequence). The ends were cut back, 3 bases at V and 0 bases at J, with 15 bases in the middle. CDR3 loop: CSASVGQLNSNQPQHF. The CDR3 DNA reads as TGCAGTGCTAGTGTCGGACAGTTGAATAGCAATCAGCCCCAGCATTTT.

V is TRBV12-3 or TRBV12-4 and J is TRBJ2-7; D is possibly TRBD2 (5 bases). The ends were cut back, 6 bases at V and 7 bases at J, with 16 bases in the middle. The CDR3 is 13 amino acids. CDR3 bases: TGTGCCAGCAGCCAGCGGTCCTTGGGGGAGCAGTACTTC. Translated, it gives CASSQRSLGEQYF.

This clonotype was seen ten or more times. This sequence joins TRBV11-2 and TRBJ2-3; D ambiguous. This CDR3 comprises 15 residues. Germline CDR1 reads SGHAT; CDR2 reads FQNNGV. With 0 bases removed from V and 4 bases from J, the gap between germline ends came to 11 bases. The CDR3, as DNA: TGTGCCAGCAGCTTAGATAGGACCCCAGCAGATACGCAGTATTTT. It codes for CASSLDRTPADTQYF.

This clonotype was seen many times. The V gene is TRBV14, the J gene TRBJ2-2; 11 nucleotides line up with TRBD1. V lost 8 bases and J lost 5; bases outside the gene matches: 7. The CDR3 extends over 15 amino acids. Germline CDR1 SGHDN, CDR2 FVKESK. CDR3 sequence: CASVPGQGVTGELFF. The CDR3 DNA is TGTGCCAGCGTCCCGGGACAGGGGGTAACCGGGGAGCTGTTTTTT.

This clonotype was seen repeatedly, ten times or more. The chain uses TRBV7-2 and TRBJ2-1, with 10 bases aligning to TRBD2. Germline CDR1 and CDR2: SGHTA and FQGNSA. Unmatched junction bases numbered 6, after V lost 1 base and J lost 3 bases. There are 17 residues in the CDR3. The DNA for the CDR3 is TGTGCCAGCAGCTTAGTTCCTAGCGGGGGATACTACAATGAGCAGTTCTTC. The encoded protein is CASSLVPSGGYYNEQFF.

This clonotype was seen ten or more times. The J gene is TRBJ1-2, the V gene TRBV7-9; 7 positions agree with TRBD1. The CDR3 runs to 16 residues. Germline V CDR1 and CDR2: SEHNR, FQNEAQ (reference sequence). V gave up 5 bases and J gave up 2 bases; unmatched junction bases: 11. The CDR3 spells CASSDRELFLNYGYTF. CDR3 DNA: TGTGCCAGCAGCGACAGGGAGTTATTTTTGAACTATGGCTACACCTTC.

In this sample, this clonotype turned up many times. J is TRBJ1-1 and V is TRBV7-9; 8 nucleotides match TRBD1. Germline-derived CDR1 and CDR2 are SEHNR and FQNEAQ (reference sequence). CDR3 size: 17 residues. J lost 1 base, V lost 2 bases, and 9 bases had no gene match. CDR3 residues: CASSLYGTGKPNTEAFF. CDR3 in DNA: TGTGCCAGCAGCTTATACGGGACAGGTAAACCGAACACTGAAGCTTTCTTT.

The chain couples TRBV3-1 to TRBJ1-4; 9 bases match TRBD1. This CDR3 has 16 residues. The ends lost 4 bases at V and 8 bases at J; junction bases unmatched: 11. The germline CDR1 and CDR2 sequences are LGHDT and YNNKEL (reference sequence). CDR3 coding DNA: TGTGCCAGCAGCCCTACCTGGGGACAGGGTAGGGAAAAACTGTTTTTT. Translating it yields CASSPTWGQGREKLFF.

There are many counts of this clonotype. This chain links TRBV7-6 with TRBJ2-7, with 8 bases that match TRBD1. CDR1 is SGHVS and CDR2 is FNYEAQ in the germline V gene. V lost 2 bases and J lost 6; bases outside the gene matches: 6. The CDR3 has 14 residues. The CDR3 region has the DNA TGTGCCAGCAGCTTACGGACAGGGCAAATCGAGCAGTACTTC. Protein product: CASSLRTGQIEQYF.

The rearrangement uses TRBV29-1 and TRBJ2-3; D not resolved. The CDR3 runs to 17 residues. V lost 5 bases and J lost 0, with 21 bases in between. Germline V lookup: CDR1 SQVTM, CDR2 ANQGSEA. As DNA, the CDR3 is TGCAGCGTTCGAGGCGGCCAAACGTTAACTAGCACAGATACGCAGTATTTT. Its translation: CSVRGGQTLTSTDTQYF.

Ten or more counts support this clonotype. The V gene is TRBV7-2, the J gene TRBJ2-3; 11 bases fit TRBD2. The germline V gene encodes CDR1 SGHTA and CDR2 FQGNSA. This CDR3 is built from 16 residues. V trimming: 4 bases; J trimming: 2 bases; junction bases outside the gene matches: 5. The CDR3 protein is CASSSSSGGFTDTQYF. The CDR3, as DNA: TGTGCCAGCAGCTCATCTAGCGGGGGGTTCACAGATACGCAGTATTTT.

The chain carries TRBV10-3 and TRBJ2-5; 7 positions agree with TRBD2. Germline V gene data show CDR1 as ENHRY and CDR2 as SYGVKD. CDR3 length equals 17 residues. V shed 6 bases and J 5 bases; nucleotides not matched to a gene: 18. The CDR3 is CAISPGAGVRLGETQYF. The CDR3 DNA sequence: TGTGCCATCAGCCCCGGGGCGGGGGTAAGGCTTGGGGAGACCCAGTACTTC.

V usage is TRBV7-8 and J usage is TRBJ2-1; TRBD2 matches 10 bases. Trimming removed 3 bases from V and 7 bases from J; junction bases left unmatched: 12. Germline CDR1 and CDR2: SGHVS and FQNEAQ. The CDR3 loop spans 17 amino acids. CDR3 sequence reads: CASSLDLQRGGQNEQFF. CDR3 bases: TGTGCCAGCAGCTTGGACTTACAGCGGGGGGGCCAAAATGAGCAGTTCTTC.

This clonotype has at least ten counts. The chain recombines TRBV24-1 with TRBJ2-1; 9 bases are a match to TRBD1. V was pared by 5 bases and J by 6 bases, with 10 bases of the junction left unmatched. The CDR3 is 16 amino acids. CDR1 KGHDR and CDR2 SFDVKD come from the germline V gene. This CDR3 is CATSAYPGTGSNEQFF. The CDR3 DNA reads as TGTGCCACCAGTGCCTACCCCGGGACAGGGAGCAATGAGCAGTTCTTC.

This clonotype was counted many times. This chain joins TRBV4-3 and TRBJ2-1; D remains unclear. The V end lost 0 bases, the J end lost 6 bases, and 15 bases lay between the germline ends. This CDR3 has 16 residues. Per the germline V gene, CDR1 is LGHNA and CDR2 is YSLEER. The CDR3 spells CASSQDGTVTSNEQFF. CDR3 nucleotides: TGCGCCAGCAGCCAAGACGGAACAGTAACGTCCAATGAGCAGTTCTTC.

The table lists this clonotype with many counts. The chain's CDR3 is CASSLSSGDQETQYF. In nucleotides, the CDR3 is TGTGCCAGCAGTTTATCTAGCGGGGATCAAGAGACCCAGTACTTC. The rearrangement links TRBV12-3 or TRBV12-4 to TRBJ2-5, with 9 positions matching TRBD2. V shed 2 bases and J 2 bases; nucleotides not matched to a gene: 3. The CDR3 loop spans 15 amino acids.

This clonotype was seen a few times. V usage is TRBV15 and J usage is TRBJ2-5; D may be TRBD1 (6 bases). This CDR3 comprises 15 residues. Germline loops: CDR1 LNHNV, CDR2 YYDKDF (reference sequence). Trimming took 4 bases from V and 0 from J, leaving 12 bases between them. CDR3 bases: TGTGCCACCAGCAATTGGACAGCGTACCAAGAGACCCAGTACTTC. Residues: CATSNWTAYQETQYF.

This clonotype has a count of ten or more. The chain carries TRBV20-1 and TRBJ1-5; 8 bases map to TRBD1. This CDR3 comprises 16 residues. V dropped 3 bases and J dropped 1; count of bases not matched to a gene: 8. Germline lookup yields CDR1 DFQATT and CDR2 SNEGSKA (reference sequence). CDR3 DNA sequence: TGCAGTGCTAGCCTCGACAGGGGAAGGAGCAATCAGCCCCAGCATTTT. It encodes CSASLDRGRSNQPQHF.

This clonotype was observed at least ten times. V is TRBV7-2 and J is TRBJ2-7; maybe TRBD1 (6 bases). The germline V gene encodes CDR1 SGHTA and CDR2 FQGNSA. Trimming stripped 3 bases from V and 5 bases from J, with 17 bases between. This CDR3 contains 15 residues. The CDR3 reads CASSFQGMGTHEQYF. In nucleotides, the CDR3 is TGTGCCAGCAGCTTCCAGGGGATGGGGACCCACGAGCAGTACTTC.

In its sample, this clonotype was seen many times. This rearrangement joins TRBV7-7 to TRBJ2-3, with 7 bases fitting TRBD2. The CDR3 spans 12 residues. V was pared by 3 bases and J by 8 bases, with 2 bases of the junction left unmatched. CDR1 SSHAT and CDR2 FNYEAQ come from the germline V gene (reference sequence). The CDR3, as DNA: TGTGCCAGCAGCTTCTCGGGGGGTACGCAGTATTTT. Its translation is CASSFSGGTQYF.

The chain employs TRBV12-3 or TRBV12-4 and TRBJ1-2; D unresolved. The CDR3 is 13 residues long. V was pared by 2 bases and J by 7 bases, with 11 bases between. The CDR3 loop is CASSLRGWGGYTF. CDR3 nucleotide sequence: TGTGCCAGCAGTTTACGTGGTTGGGGTGGCTACACCTTC.

This clonotype was counted at least ten times. The chain combines TRBV2 with TRBJ2-1; no clear D. CDR1 and CDR2 (germline): SNHLY, FYNNEI. V lost 2 bases, J lost 6 bases, and 11 bases lay in between. This CDR3 contains 14 residues. Written as DNA, the CDR3 is TGTGCCAGCAGTGAAATGGGCGCGGCCAATGAGCAGTTCTTC. It encodes CASSEMGAANEQFF.

This clonotype was recorded at least ten times. Here the CDR3 reads CASSPRDRGDQPQHF. CDR3 DNA sequence: TGTGCCAGCAGCCCCCGGGACAGGGGGGATCAGCCCCAGCATTTT. V usage is TRBV7-8 and J usage is TRBJ1-5, with TRBD1 matching over 11 bases. From germline, CDR1 is SGHVS and CDR2 FQNEAQ. Trimming at V came to 5 bases and at J to 5 bases, leaving 5 bases not matched to a gene. There are 15 residues in the CDR3. Filled out from reference TRBV7-8 and TRBJ1-5, the complete variable domain reads GAGVSQSPRYKVAKRGQDVALRCDPISGHVSLFWYQQALGQGPEFLTYFQNEAQLDKSGLPSDRFFAERPEGSVSTLKIQRTQQEDSAVYLCASSPRDRGDQPQHFGDGTRLSIL.

This clonotype was counted many times. This rearrangement joins TRBV7-2 to TRBJ2-7; D gene unclear. The CDR3 loop spans 13 amino acids. Germline assignment: CDR1 SGHTA and CDR2 FQGNSA. Trimming shortened V by 2 bases and J by 3 bases, and 8 bases separated the two germline ends. CDR3 nucleotides: TGTGCCAGCAGCTTATACAGATTCTACGAGCAGTACTTC. It translates to CASSLYRFYEQYF.

In this sample, this clonotype turned up many times. The chain joins TRBV10-3 to TRBJ1-3; weak D call: TRBD1 (5 bases). CDR1 ENHRY and CDR2 SYGVKD come from the germline V gene. This CDR3 is built from 15 residues. V lost 3 bases to trimming and J lost 0 bases, with 9 bases between them. The CDR3, as DNA: TGTGCCATCAGTGATCGGGGCCTCTCTGGAAACACCATATATTTT. It encodes CAISDRGLSGNTIYF.

The chain recombines TRBV5-4 with TRBJ2-5, with TRBD2 matching over 13 bases. J lost 2 bases, V lost 3 bases, and 4 bases had no gene match. The CDR3 sequence is 16 residues long. Per germline, CDR1 SGHNT and CDR2 YYREEE (reference sequence). CDR3 protein: CASSSGTSGVQETQYF. The DNA of the CDR3 is TGTGCCAGCAGCTCTGGGACTAGCGGGGTACAAGAGACCCAGTACTTC.

Many counts were recorded for this clonotype. The rearrangement uses TRBV7-2 and TRBJ1-5; D possibly corresponds to TRBD1 (6 bases). Germline assignment: CDR1 SGHTA and CDR2 FQGNSA. The germline V and J ends were trimmed by 6 bases and 7 bases, with 13 bases remaining between them. CDR3 length equals 13 residues. CDR3 DNA: TGTGCCAGCAGTTGGACAGTAGAGCAGCCCCAGCATTTT. As protein: CASSWTVEQPQHF.